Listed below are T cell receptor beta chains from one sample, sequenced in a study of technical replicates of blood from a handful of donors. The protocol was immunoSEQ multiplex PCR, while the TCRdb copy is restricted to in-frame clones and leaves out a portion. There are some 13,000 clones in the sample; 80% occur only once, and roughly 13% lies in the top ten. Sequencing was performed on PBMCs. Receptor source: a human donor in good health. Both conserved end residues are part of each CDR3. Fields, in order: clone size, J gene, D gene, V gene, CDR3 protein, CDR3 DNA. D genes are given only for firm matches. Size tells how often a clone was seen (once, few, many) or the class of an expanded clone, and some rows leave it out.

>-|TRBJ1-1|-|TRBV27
CASSLVTAKMNTEAFF
TGTGCCAGCAGTTTGGTTACAGCCAAAATGAACACTGAAGCTTTCTTT
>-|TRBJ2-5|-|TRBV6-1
CASSQQALQETQYF
TGTGCCAGCAGTCAACAAGCGCTACAAGAGACCCAGTACTTC
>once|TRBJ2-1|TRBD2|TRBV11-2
CASSSSGTRGSEQFF
TGTGCCAGCAGCTCCAGCGGGACTAGGGGCTCTGAGCAGTTCTTC
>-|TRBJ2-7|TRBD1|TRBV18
CASSTEDGTGVEQYF
TGTGCCAGCTCAACGGAGGACGGGACAGGGGTCGAGCAGTACTTC
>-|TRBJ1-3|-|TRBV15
CATSRGQASSSGNTIYF
TGTGCCACCAGCAGAGGACAGGCTAGTAGCTCTGGAAACACCATATATTTT
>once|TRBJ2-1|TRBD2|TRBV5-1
CASSLVVAGGASYNEQFF
TGCGCCAGCAGCTTGGTTGTGGCGGGAGGGGCTAGTTACAATGAGCAGTTCTTC
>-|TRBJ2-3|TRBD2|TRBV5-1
CASSPGLAQSTDTQYF
TGCGCCAGCAGCCCCGGACTAGCCCAGAGCACAGATACGCAGTATTTT
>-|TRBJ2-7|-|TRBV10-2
CASSVGAYEQYF
TGCGCCAGCAGTGTAGGAGCATACGAGCAGTACTTC
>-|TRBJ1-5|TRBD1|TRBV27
CATRRGQGDQPQHF
TGTGCCACCAGAAGGGGACAGGGAGATCAGCCCCAGCATTTT
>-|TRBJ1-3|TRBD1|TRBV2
CASSGTGNSGNTIYF
TGTGCCAGCAGTGGGACAGGGAACTCTGGAAACACCATATATTTT
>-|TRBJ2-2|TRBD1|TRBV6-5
CASKSGRGTGELFF
TGTGCCAGCAAGTCCGGCAGGGGGACCGGGGAGCTGTTTTTT
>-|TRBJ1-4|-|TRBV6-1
CASTYRESNEKLFF
TGTGCCAGCACTTACAGGGAGAGTAATGAAAAACTGTTTTTT
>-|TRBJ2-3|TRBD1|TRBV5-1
CASSLGDRKTDTQYF
TGCGCCAGCAGCTTGGGGGACAGGAAGACAGATACGCAGTATTTT
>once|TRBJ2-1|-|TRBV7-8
CASSWSTYNEQFF
TGTGCCAGCAGTTGGAGTACCTACAATGAGCAGTTCTTC
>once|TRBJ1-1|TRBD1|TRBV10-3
CAISDPDRGGTEAFF
TGTGCCATCAGTGATCCTGACAGGGGCGGCACTGAAGCTTTCTTT
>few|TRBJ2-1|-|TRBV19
CASSIDLASGSYNEQFF
TGTGCCAGTAGTATAGACCTAGCTTCGGGCTCCTACAATGAGCAGTTCTTC
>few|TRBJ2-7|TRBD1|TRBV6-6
CASSLHYRGSYEQYF
TGTGCCAGCAGCCTCCACTACAGGGGATCCTACGAGCAGTACTTC
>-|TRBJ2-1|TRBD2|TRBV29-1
CSDRAGDRNEQFF
TGCAGCGATAGAGCGGGAGATAGAAATGAGCAGTTCTTC
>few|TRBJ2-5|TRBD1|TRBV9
CASSGRGRRQETQYF
TGTGCCAGCAGCGGTAGGGGGCGCAGGCAAGAGACCCAGTACTTC
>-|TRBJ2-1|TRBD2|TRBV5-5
CASSLDGRADNEQFF
TGTGCCAGCAGCTTGGACGGGAGGGCCGACAATGAGCAGTTCTTC
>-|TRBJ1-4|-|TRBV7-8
CASSLALSGAQREKLFF
TGTGCCAGCAGCTTAGCGCTGTCTGGGGCACAACGGGAAAAACTGTTTTTT
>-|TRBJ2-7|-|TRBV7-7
CASSPGQIYEQYF
TGTGCCAGCAGCCCCGGACAGATCTACGAGCAGTACTTC